What follows are 30 T cell receptor beta chains derived from one specimen sequenced in a study of control samples from healthy donors and cancer patients. Produced via immunoSEQ multiplex PCR; TCRdb's table is partial and in-frame only. The sample contains some 28,000 clones, approximately 87% of which appear only once. The source material was PBMCs. The receptors originated from a woman aged 40 to 50 with lung cancer.

This clone occurred once. J is TRBJ1-1 and V is TRBV15; TRBD1 agrees at 7 bases. V lost 5 bases, J lost 4 bases, and 4 bases stayed unmatched. The CDR3 extends over 13 amino acids. Germline CDR1 is LNHNV and CDR2 is YYDKDF (reference sequence). CDR3 residues: CATSHDRVTEAFF. DNA for the CDR3: TGTGCCACCAGCCACGACAGGGTCACTGAAGCTTTCTTT.

The V gene is TRBV3-1 (or the pseudogene TRBV3-2), the J gene TRBJ1-5; no clear D. Between the trimmed V and J ends, which lost 0 bases and 4 bases, there was a span of 7 bases. The CDR3 spans 14 residues. The germline V gene has CDR1 LGHDT and CDR2 YNNKEL (reference sequence). The CDR3 bases are TGTGCCAGCAGCCAAGATACTAATAATCAGCCCCAGCATTTT. Amino acids: CASSQDTNNQPQHF.

The rearrangement joins TRBV6-5 to TRBJ2-5; maybe TRBD2 (6 bases). This CDR3 spans 14 amino acids. Trimming removed 5 bases from V and 6 bases from J, with 16 bases in between. Germline-derived CDR1 and CDR2 are MNHEY and SVGAGI. CDR3 loop: CASSRGTRRQTQYF. Here the CDR3 DNA reads TGTGCCAGCAGTCGCGGGACGAGAAGACAGACCCAGTACTTC.

The chain employs TRBV14 and TRBJ2-5, with 9 bases aligning to TRBD1. With V trimmed by 1 base and J by 0 bases, 9 bases remained unmatched. Germline loops: CDR1 SGHDN, CDR2 FVKESK. CDR3 size: 18 residues. The CDR3 DNA reads TGTGCCAGCAGCCAAGCGCCCCCGTGGGACAGGGACCAAGAGACCCAGTACTTC. Translating gives CASSQAPPWDRDQETQYF.

This rearrangement joins TRBV30 to TRBJ1-6; the match to TRBD1 covers 7 bases. Germline values: CDR1 GTSNPN, CDR2 SVGIG (reference sequence). With 0 bases clipped from V and 7 bases from J, the junction kept 3 bases outside the gene matches. The CDR3 is 14 amino acids. CDR3 coding DNA: TGTGCCTGGAGTGTAAACAGGGGCAATTCACCCCTCCACTTT. Translating it yields CAWSVNRGNSPLHF.

The chain carries TRBV3-1 (or the pseudogene TRBV3-2) and TRBJ2-1, with TRBD2 matching over 7 bases. This CDR3 region has 13 residues. CDR1 and CDR2 from the germline V gene are LGHDT and YNNKEL (reference sequence). J was trimmed by 8 bases and V by 5 bases; bases with no gene match: 6. This CDR3 reads CASSLGLFDEQFF. The CDR3 DNA reads as TGTGCCAGCAGCTTGGGACTATTTGATGAGCAGTTCTTC.

The chain is built from TRBV4-1 and TRBJ1-1, with D unresolved. The CDR3 is made up of 16 amino acids. Germline V lookup: CDR1 MGHRA, CDR2 YSYEKL. V was shortened by 2 bases and J by 0 bases, with 13 bases between the two germline ends. CDR3 sequence reads: CASSQPPPGLNTEAFF. The CDR3 DNA is TGCGCCAGCAGCCAACCCCCGCCGGGCTTGAACACTGAAGCTTTCTTT.

The V gene is TRBV2, the J gene TRBJ2-1, with 7 bases lining up with TRBD2. Germline V gives CDR1 SNHLY, CDR2 FYNNEI. J lost 9 bases, V lost 6 bases, and 2 bases had no gene match. The CDR3 contains 11 residues. The CDR3 reads CASRGGVEQFF. CDR3 nucleotide sequence: TGTGCCAGCAGGGGAGGGGTTGAGCAGTTCTTC.

This clone was seen just once. CDR3 residues: CASSLSGSSYEQYF. The CDR3 region has the DNA TGTGCCAGCAGCTTATCGGGGAGCTCCTACGAGCAGTACTTC. The chain couples TRBV7-2 to TRBJ2-7, with a weak D call TRBD2 (5 bases). This CDR3 is 14 amino acids long. Germline CDR1 SGHTA, CDR2 FQGNSA. V gave up 2 bases and J gave up 0 bases, with 8 bases separating them.

This clone was counted once. The chain employs TRBV3-1 (or the pseudogene TRBV3-2) and TRBJ1-4; D is ambiguous. Germline loops: CDR1 LGHDT, CDR2 YNNKEL (reference sequence). V was cut by 1 base and J by 10 bases, with 16 bases left in between. The CDR3 is made up of 15 amino acids. The CDR3 reads CASSQVDGRRRKLFF. The CDR3, as DNA: TGTGCCAGCAGCCAAGTTGACGGCCGCCGTCGAAAACTGTTTTTT.

This sequence joins TRBV28 and TRBJ2-3; TRBD2 aligns across 7 bases. After removal of 10 bases from V and 6 bases from J, the junction contained 13 bases not matched to a gene. The CDR3 has 14 amino acids. Looked up from germline, CDR1 is MDHEN and CDR2 is SYDVKM. CDR3 sequence (DNA): TGTGCCACCTGGGGAGGGGCCCCGCCGGATACGCAGTATTTT. Residues: CATWGGAPPDTQYF.

The V call is TRBV7-9, the J call TRBJ1-1; no firm D call. The CDR3 is made up of 13 amino acids. Trimming cost V 2 bases and J 4 bases, with 8 bases left between them. Germline V CDR1 and CDR2: SEHNR, FQNEAQ (reference sequence). CDR3 sequence: CASSLTVGTEAFF. CDR3 bases: TGTGCCAGCAGCTTAACGGTTGGCACTGAAGCTTTCTTT.

This clone was counted a single time. The V and J genes are TRBV27 and TRBJ2-4; possibly TRBD2 for D (6 bases). V lost 2 bases and J lost 6, with 23 bases in between. CDR1 and CDR2 from the germline V gene are MNHEY and SMNVEV (reference sequence). This CDR3 is built from 18 residues. The CDR3 region is CASSLIWRIGGSINIQYF. As DNA, the CDR3 is TGTGCCAGCAGTTTAATATGGAGGATTGGGGGGTCGATAAACATTCAGTACTTC.

This clone was seen only a few times. This rearrangement joins TRBV6-2 or TRBV6-3 to TRBJ1-6, with D maybe TRBD1 (5 bases). With 5 bases removed from V and 7 bases from J, the gap between germline ends came to 18 bases. CDR3 size: 16 residues. Looked up from germline, CDR1 is MNHEY and CDR2 is SVGEGT. The CDR3 sequence: CASSPPYRDANSPLHF. The DNA for the CDR3 is TGTGCCAGCAGTCCCCCCTACCGGGACGCGAATTCACCCCTCCACTTT.

A single count supports this clone. The chain uses TRBV12-3 or TRBV12-4 and TRBJ2-4, with D perhaps matching TRBD1 (6 bases). V was trimmed by 5 bases and J by 7 bases, leaving 12 bases between them. The CDR3 runs 13 residues. The CDR3 region has the DNA TGTGCCAGCAGTGTTCGGACAGTTAACATTCAGTACTTC. This encodes CASSVRTVNIQYF.

The chain uses TRBV2 and TRBJ2-7, with D perhaps matching TRBD1 (5 bases). With 6 bases removed from V and 4 bases from J, the gap between germline ends came to 19 bases. Per the germline V gene, CDR1 is SNHLY and CDR2 is FYNNEI. The CDR3 is made up of 15 amino acids. Written as DNA, the CDR3 is TGTGCCAGCAGGGAATATTTGCCCAGGGAATACGAGCAGTACTTC. It encodes CASREYLPREYEQYF.

The chain uses TRBV28 and TRBJ2-6, with 7 bases aligning to TRBD1. CDR1 and CDR2 from the germline V gene are MDHEN and SYDVKM. Germline trimming cut 6 bases from V and 2 bases from J; bases unmatched to any gene: 4. The CDR3 length is 15 residues. The CDR3 here is CASRPQGAGANVLTF. The DNA for the CDR3 is TGTGCCAGCAGGCCCCAGGGGGCTGGGGCCAACGTCCTGACTTTC. The variable domain in full, with the rest retrieved from reference TRBV28 and TRBJ2-6, is DVKVTQSSRYLVKRTGEKVFLECVQDMDHENMFWYRQDPGLGLRLIYFSYDVKMKEKGDIPEGYSVSREKKERFSLILESASTNQTSMYLCASRPQGAGANVLTFGAGSRLTVL.

The rearrangement links TRBV5-1 to TRBJ2-2; TRBD1 aligns across 8 bases. The CDR3 loop spans 19 amino acids. Per germline, CDR1 SGHRS and CDR2 YFSETQ. With 6 bases clipped from V and 1 base from J, the junction kept 17 bases outside the gene matches. The CDR3 reads CASNYLYNGQGGNTGELFF. The CDR3 region has the DNA TGCGCCAGCAACTACCTCTATAATGGACAGGGAGGGAACACCGGGGAGCTGTTTTTT.

This clone was counted between two and nine times. The chain uses TRBV5-5 and TRBJ1-3; D is unresolved. Trimming stripped 0 bases from V and 1 base from J, with 5 bases between. The CDR3 runs 14 residues. Germline lookup yields CDR1 SGHKS and CDR2 YYEKEE (reference sequence). The CDR3 coding sequence is TGTGCCAGCAGCTTGGCAGTGTCTGGAAACACCATATATTTT. Translating gives CASSLAVSGNTIYF.

This rearrangement joins TRBV5-6 to TRBJ1-2; D not certain. The V gene lost 0 bases and the J gene lost 4 bases, with 13 bases spanning the gap. This CDR3 region has 15 residues. Germline lookup yields CDR1 SGHDT and CDR2 YYEEEE. CDR3 protein: CASSLGTSTLYGYTF. For the CDR3, the DNA is TGTGCCAGCAGCTTGGGGACCTCCACCCTCTATGGCTACACCTTC.

The V gene is TRBV5-1, the J gene TRBJ1-1, with TRBD1 as a possible D gene (5 bases). Germline-derived CDR1 and CDR2 are SGHRS and YFSETQ. The CDR3 is made up of 14 amino acids. V dropped 0 bases and J dropped 4 bases, with 10 bases sitting between them. This chain's CDR3 is CASSLEGATTEAFF. Written as DNA, the CDR3 is TGCGCCAGCAGCTTGGAAGGGGCGACCACTGAAGCTTTCTTT.

CDR3: CASSERRAHSNQPQHF. CDR3 DNA: TGTGCCAGCAGTGAACGTCGGGCGCACAGCAATCAGCCCCAGCATTTT. The V gene is TRBV6-1, the J gene TRBJ1-5; no clear D gene. The CDR3 contains 16 residues. Trimming pared 2 bases from V and 1 base from J, leaving 12 bases between. Looked up from germline, CDR1 is MNHNS and CDR2 is SASEGT.

J is TRBJ1-1 and V is TRBV5-5; D not certain. Trimming took off 4 bases at V and 1 base at J, with 14 bases between the two ends. The germline V gene encodes CDR1 SGHKS and CDR2 YYEKEE (reference sequence). This CDR3 comprises 15 residues. CDR3 in amino acids: CASSRGLGPNTEAFF. In nucleotides, the CDR3 is TGTGCCAGCAGCCGGGGTTTAGGGCCGAACACTGAAGCTTTCTTT.

The rearrangement joins TRBV10-3 to TRBJ1-2; 8 bases line up with TRBD1. Germline CDR1 is ENHRY and CDR2 is SYGVKD. The V gene end was trimmed by 5 bases and the J gene end by 0 bases; junction bases not matched to a gene: 8. The CDR3 totals 16 residues. DNA for the CDR3: TGTGCCATCAGTTCAGCCGGGGGACAGGCTAACTATGGCTACACCTTC. This gives the protein CAISSAGGQANYGYTF.

This clone was counted between two and nine times. V gene TRBV15 combines with J gene TRBJ1-1; D remains unclear. V lost 3 bases, J lost 4 bases, and 12 bases lay in between. Germline V gene sequence: CDR1 LNHNV, CDR2 YYDKDF (reference sequence). The CDR3 contains 14 residues. CDR3 sequence reads: CATSRGSDGTEAFF. CDR3 DNA: TGTGCCACCAGCAGGGGCTCCGATGGCACTGAAGCTTTCTTT.

J is TRBJ1-2 and V is TRBV6-1; D not certain. The CDR3 has 13 amino acids. The germline V gene has CDR1 MNHNS and CDR2 SASEGT. V was clipped by 2 bases and J by 7 bases, with 11 bases between them. The CDR3 sequence: CASSESGIPGYTF. CDR3 nucleotides: TGTGCCAGCAGTGAATCGGGGATTCCTGGCTACACCTTC.

The V call is TRBV12-3 or TRBV12-4, the J call TRBJ1-2, with D possibly matching TRBD1 (6 bases). Trimming removed 6 bases from V and 8 bases from J, with 16 bases in between. CDR3 size: 13 residues. In nucleotides, the CDR3 is TGTGCCAGCAGCCTAAGGGGGGTCTGGGGCTACACCTTC. It yields the protein CASSLRGVWGYTF.

Only one count was recorded for this clone. This chain connects TRBV11-2 to TRBJ1-3, with D possibly TRBD1 on 6 matching bases. The CDR3 is 15 residues long. Trimming left V 2 bases short and J 4 bases short, with 12 bases between. In germline, CDR1 is SGHAT, CDR2 FQNNGV. CDR3 nucleotides: TGTGCCAGCAGCTTACTGGCAGGGGCGGGAAACACCATATATTTT. It translates to CASSLLAGAGNTIYF.

The CDR3 sequence is CASSQEGRKAFF. CDR3 coding DNA: TGTGCCAGCAGCCAAGAGGGGCGGAAAGCTTTCTTT. The chain uses TRBV3-1 (or the pseudogene TRBV3-2) and TRBJ1-1; weak D call: TRBD1 (5 bases). V lost 0 bases, J lost 9 bases, and 8 bases lay in between. Germline values: CDR1 LGHDT, CDR2 YNNKEL (reference sequence). The CDR3 has 12 residues.

This CDR3 reads CASSRLGGDRGYNEQYF. CDR3 nucleotides: TGTGCCAGCAGTCGCCTCGGCGGGGACAGGGGGTATAACGAGCAGTACTTC. The chain joins TRBV3-1 (or the pseudogene TRBV3-2) to TRBJ2-7; TRBD1 matches at 11 bases. CDR1 is LGHDT and CDR2 is YNNKEL in the germline V gene (reference sequence). The CDR3 has 17 amino acids. J was trimmed by 5 bases and V by 6 bases; bases with no gene match: 15.